In its sample, the clone carrying this T cell receptor (beta chain) was seen a few times. The record originates from a study of blood T cell repertoires in COVID-19. In the study's own analysis: Estimation of nucleated cell counts was performed using reference gene primer amplification. The assay was immunoSEQ multiplex PCR, and TCRdb's table has in-frame clones only and misses some. That table supplies the V and J calls and clone size; D and trimming were determined from the DNA. The sample lists 290,000 or so clones, about 90% occurring once. Sequencing was done on a sample of PBMCs or T cells enriched from blood (not recorded which). This receptor was taken from a woman aged 18 to 35 with acute COVID-19.

The CDR3 reads CASSPGTSGIYEQYF. DNA for the CDR3: TGTGCCAGCAGCCCCGGGACTAGCGGGATATACGAGCAGTACTTC. The chain combines TRBV5-4 with TRBJ2-7; TRBD2 matches 13 bases. The CDR3 loop spans 15 amino acids. V dropped 4 bases and J dropped 4; count of bases not matched to a gene: 5. CDR1 is SGHNT and CDR2 is YYREEE in the germline V gene (reference sequence).